The 3 T cell receptor beta chains reported below all come from one sample, sequenced in a study of CD8 T cells in Susac syndrome. An amount of RNA that ranged from roughly 0.45 to 1 ug was reverse transcribed with random hexamers. TCRdb reanalysed the immunoSEQ multiplex PCR reads using MiXCR and keeps one entry per CDR3 protein. The repertoire holds about 210,000 distinct CDR3 sequences, with 95% as singletons. Sequenced: CD4+ T cells from PBMCs. These receptors all stem from a human donor with multiple sclerosis.

The J gene is TRBJ2-7, the V gene TRBV12-3 or TRBV12-4, with D possibly TRBD1 on 5 matching bases. The germline V and J ends were trimmed by 2 bases and 0 bases, with 8 bases remaining between them. This CDR3 spans 14 amino acids. CDR3 bases: TGTGCCAGCAGTTTACGTGACAGCTCCTACGAGCAGTACTTC. Protein product: CASSLRDSSYEQYF.

The chain links TRBV7-9 to TRBJ2-5, with D perhaps being TRBD1 or TRBD2 (5 bases each). The CDR3 has 13 residues. V was cut by 2 bases and J by 4 bases, with 8 bases left in between. CDR1 is SEHNR and CDR2 is FQNEAQ in the germline V gene (reference sequence). The CDR3 DNA reads TGTGCCAGCAGCTTAAGTGGGGGAGAGACCCAGTACTTC. It is translated as CASSLSGGETQYF.

This chain uses TRBV28 with TRBJ2-3; D could derive from TRBD1 or TRBD2 (5 bases each). The V end lost 6 bases, the J end lost 4 bases, and 14 bases lay between the germline ends. CDR1 and CDR2 (germline): MDHEN, SYDVKM. The CDR3 runs to 14 residues. The CDR3 DNA sequence: TGTGCCAGCAGACGGGACCCCAGGGCAGATACGCAGTATTTT. This codes for CASRRDPRADTQYF.